This TCR beta chain is from a study of T cell responses to AZD1222 COVID-19 vaccine (dated by TCRdb to about 2021). The study in broad terms: A total of under 250 trial participants underwent TCR sequencing, of whom about 200 had received two doses of AZD1222 and approximately 25 had received two doses of the MenACWY control vaccine. Trial participants were enrolled by age into 18-55, 56-69 and 70-plus year subgroups, with around 150, 28 and 57 TCR-sequenced participants respectively. General conclusions and limits of the study: No day 14 peak-response samples were available, so repertoires were characterized only after the peak T cell response. The vaccine-associated CD4 TCRs covered the entire spike protein, and the dominant responses fell in regions 160-218 and 743-854. After two AZD1222 doses, both the breadth and the depth of spike-specific TCRs were significantly higher than at day 0 and than in MenACWY recipients. Reportedly, close to half of the unique spike-specific TCRs recognized epitopes lying outside the regions that are mutated in the B.1.351 and B.1.1.7 variants. The 56-69-year group was small, and its depth increase did not reach significance, likely because of low power. Only five or six AZD1222 recipients were SARS-CoV-2 seropositive at baseline, limiting conclusions about previously exposed vaccinees. Participants were mostly white British, with more females than males. The authors suggested clonal diversity may have been underestimated.

The CDR3 regions of human TCRbeta chains were subjected to immunosequencing. Processing in the source paper ran as follows. Repertoire TCRs were matched against a reference library of SARS-CoV-2-specific TCRs generated with the MIRA antigen-specificity platform. Breadth meant the fraction of unique TCRs that were SARS-CoV-2-associated, whereas depth meant the fraction of total T cells that were SARS-CoV-2-associated. Using the MIRA data, each spike-specific TCR was assigned both to the spike region to which the TCR was reactive and to a CD4 or CD8 class. Log10-transformed breadth and depth values were compared by one-way ANOVA with Sidak's multiple comparisons tests. What TCRdb holds here is the immuneACCESS table cut down to in-frame rearrangements. Part of the clones is not present; checked against another copy, under half of the missing clones reflect an unresolved V gene, and the others are unexplained. D and trimming were read from the DNA, whereas the V and J calls and clone size are those reported in that table. For this sample the table gives about 130,000 clones, of which roughly 88% were detected only once. The ten most abundant clones make up around 1% of the sample.

The CDR3 has 15 amino acids, counting the end cysteine and phenylalanine. This entry keeps only the CDR3 DNA: 45 bases, framed from base 1. CDR1 and CDR2 (SGHNT, YYREEE) derive from the germline V gene (reference sequence). Ends trimmed: V by 6 bases, J by 6 bases; bases unmatched to a gene: 13. According to the study, the label for this sample's time point signals: about 28 days (+/-7) after the second vaccine dose. AZD1222 recipients given second doses at about 4 weeks or at about 12 weeks were pooled, since spike-specific TCR depth and breadth were not found to differ between the two schedules. The vaccinee samples were drawn from two UK trials, COV001 and COV002, one of which was a single-blind randomized controlled phase 2/3 trial testing AZD1222 (ChAdOx1 nCoV-19) in healthy adults. For TCRbeta chain sequencing, PBMC samples were collected from trial participants at day 0 and at day 28 after the second dose.

A remark on this clone: Its antigen specificity is not known. No base quality values were provided; no much bigger clone lies one nucleotide off.

The sample was peripheral blood, taken 28 days after the second AZD1222 dose. The rearrangement joined TRBV5-4 to TRBJ1-1; TRBD1 aligns with 8 central bases. This sequence was found in an adult who received the AZD1222 COVID-19 vaccine. The CDR3 region has the sequence CASKIPGGGVAEAFF. The DNA sequence reads TGTGCCAGCAAAATACCAGGGGGCGGGGTAGCTGAAGCTTTCTTT.